The clone carrying this T cell receptor beta chain was seen only a few times. Its antigen is unknown. Everyone who donated was a healthy bone marrow donor. PCR used 60 Vbeta primers and 13 Jbeta primers. The method was immunoSEQ multiplex PCR; TCRdb's version includes in-frame clones alone and lacks a portion of them. The sample includes fewer than 200,000 clones, 80% of them seen just once. The sample comes from a study of cytomegalovirus exposure and HLA in healthy donors. Findings and limits, study-wide: Across donors, sequencing depth was assumed by presence/absence analyses to be roughly uniform.

Sequenced input: PBMCs. The sequence was obtained from a boy aged 5-17 years in good health and CMV-seronegative.

The CDR3 loop reads CASSMTGDGTEAFF. CDR3 in DNA: TGTGCCAGTAGTATGACAGGGGACGGCACTGAAGCTTTCTTT. The rearrangement links TRBV19 to TRBJ1-1; 8 bases match TRBD1. V lost 3 bases and J lost 4; bases outside the gene matches: 4. The CDR3 is made up of 14 amino acids. Germline CDR1 LNHDA, CDR2 SQIVND (reference sequence).